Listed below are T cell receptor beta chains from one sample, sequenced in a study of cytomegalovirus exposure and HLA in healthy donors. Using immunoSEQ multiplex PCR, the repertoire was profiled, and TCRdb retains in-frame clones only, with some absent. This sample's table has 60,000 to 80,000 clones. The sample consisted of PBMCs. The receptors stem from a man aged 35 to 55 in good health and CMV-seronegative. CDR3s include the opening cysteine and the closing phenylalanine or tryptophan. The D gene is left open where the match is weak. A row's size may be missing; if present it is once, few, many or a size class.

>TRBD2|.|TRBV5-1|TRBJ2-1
TGCGCCAGCAGCTCCGCCGCTAGCGGGAGGAACAATGAGCAGTTCTTC
CASSSAASGRNNEQFF
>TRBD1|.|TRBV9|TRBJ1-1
TGTGCCAGCAGAGGAGGGGGCTTCACTGAAGCTTTCTTT
CASRGGGFTEAFF
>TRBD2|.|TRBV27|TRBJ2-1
TGTGCCAGCAGGCCCGGACTAGCGGGTTACAATGAGCAGTTCTTC
CASRPGLAGYNEQFF
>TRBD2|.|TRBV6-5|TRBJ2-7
TGTGCCAGCAGTGCTGGACTAGCGGGGGGCTACGAGCAGTACTTC
CASSAGLAGGYEQYF
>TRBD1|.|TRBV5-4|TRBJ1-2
TGTGCCAGCAGCTTCGGGACAGGGGGCAACTATGGCTACACCTTC
CASSFGTGGNYGYTF
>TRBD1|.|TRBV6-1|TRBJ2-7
TGTGCCAGCAAATATCAACAGGGGGGCTACGAGCAGTACTTC
CASKYQQGGYEQYF
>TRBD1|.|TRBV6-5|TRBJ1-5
TGTGCCAGCAGGAGACAGGGGGGGAATCAGCCCCAGCATTTT
CASRRQGGNQPQHF
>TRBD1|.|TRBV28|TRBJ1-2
TGTGCCAGCAGTTTAGTAGGGGGCAGTAACTATGGCTACACCTTC
CASSLVGGSNYGYTF
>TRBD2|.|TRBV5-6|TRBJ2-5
TGTGCCAGCAGCTTGTTGAGCGGGGGGGGAGAGACCCAGTACTTC
CASSLLSGGGETQYF
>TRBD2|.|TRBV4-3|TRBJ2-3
TGCGCCAGCAGCCAAGAAGGGTCGCTGGGGGGGTCCGATACGCAGTATTTT
CASSQEGSLGGSDTQYF
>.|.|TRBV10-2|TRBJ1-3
TGCGCCAGCAGTGAGACACCGCGTCGCTCTGGAGACACCATATATTTT
CASSETPRRSGDTIYF
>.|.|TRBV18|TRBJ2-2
TGTGCCAGCTTCTTTACCGGGGAGCTGTTTTTT
CASFFTGELFF
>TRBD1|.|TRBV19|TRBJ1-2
TGTGCCAGTAGCAAGGACAGGGGGACGGGCTACACCTTC
CASSKDRGTGYTF
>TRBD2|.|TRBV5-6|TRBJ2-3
TGTGCCAGCAGCGAGACTAGCGGGGCCGGGGATACGCAGTATTTT
CASSETSGAGDTQYF
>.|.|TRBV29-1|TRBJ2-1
TGCAGCGCTGGCGGGATCTACAATGAGCAGTTCTTC
CSAGGIYNEQFF
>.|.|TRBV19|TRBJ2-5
TGTGCCAGTGGCTGGGCTACCAAAGAGACCCAGTACTTC
CASGWATKETQYF
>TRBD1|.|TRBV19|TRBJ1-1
TGTGCCAGTAGTACTGTCGGACAGGGGTCCGAAGGGGCTTTCTTT
CASSTVGQGSEGAFF
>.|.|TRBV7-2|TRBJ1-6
TGTGCCAGCAGCTTAGCGCGCGGGGGAGGTTCACCCCTCCACTTT
CASSLARGGGSPLHF
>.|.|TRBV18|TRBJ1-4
TGTGCCAGCTCACCAAACGATAGGGGTAATCTGTTTTTT
CASSPNDRGNLFF
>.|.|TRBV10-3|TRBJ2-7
TGTGCCATCAGTGCCCGTAGTACTAGTCGCGAATACGAGCAGTACTTC
CAISARSTSREYEQYF
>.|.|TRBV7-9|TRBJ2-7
TGTGCCAGCAGCTTAGGGGCAGGCCGCTACGAGCAGTACTTC
CASSLGAGRYEQYF
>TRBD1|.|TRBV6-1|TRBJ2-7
TGTGCCACCTTGACAGGGGTCGAGCAGTACTTC
CATLTGVEQYF
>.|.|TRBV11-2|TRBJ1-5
TGTGCCACCGGTGCCGGGGGCAATCAGCCCCAGCATTTT
CATGAGGNQPQHF
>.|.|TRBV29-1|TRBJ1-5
TGCAGCGCTGGGAGCACCCGTCAGCCCCAGCATTTT
CSAGSTRQPQHF
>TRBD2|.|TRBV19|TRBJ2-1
TGTGCCAGTAGTATAGGGACTAGCGGGTACAATGAGCAGTTCTTC
CASSIGTSGYNEQFF
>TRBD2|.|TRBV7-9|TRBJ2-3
TGTGCCAGCGGGGTCGGGAGGGCCAACACAGATACGCAGTATTTT
CASGVGRANTDTQYF
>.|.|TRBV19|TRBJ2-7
TGTGCCAGTAGTATCGAGGATCGTTTGGAGGGCTACGAGCAGTACTTC
CASSIEDRLEGYEQYF
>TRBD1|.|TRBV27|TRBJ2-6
TGTGCCAGCAACCCGGGGACAGGGCTCTACTCTGGGGCCAACGTCCTGACTTTC
CASNPGTGLYSGANVLTF
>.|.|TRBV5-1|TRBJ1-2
TGCGCCAGCAGCTTGAAAGGGGATAACTATGGCTACACCTTC
CASSLKGDNYGYTF
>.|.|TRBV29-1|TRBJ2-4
TGCAGCGTTGCGTCCCTAGCCAAAAACATTCAGTACTTC
CSVASLAKNIQYF
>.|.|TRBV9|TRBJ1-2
TGTGCCAGCAGCGATCTGAGGGGGGGACTAGCAAGCTACACCTTC
CASSDLRGGLASYTF
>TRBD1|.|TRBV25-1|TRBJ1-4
TGTGCCAGCAGTGAGGTCGGGGACAGTAATGAAAAACTGTTTTTT
CASSEVGDSNEKLFF
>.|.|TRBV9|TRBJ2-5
TGTGCCAGCAGCGTAGGGGAGGCGCAGGGCCTGGAGACCCAGTACTTC
CASSVGEAQGLETQYF
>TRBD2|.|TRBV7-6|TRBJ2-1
TGTGCCAGCAGCTCACAGCGGGGGTACAATGAGCAGTTCTTC
CASSSQRGYNEQFF
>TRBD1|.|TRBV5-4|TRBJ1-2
TGTGCCAGCACGCCGGGACAGACATGTGGCTACACCTTC
CASTPGQTCGYTF
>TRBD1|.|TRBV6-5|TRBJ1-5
TGTGCCAGCAGCCGCGCAGGGGGCAGGCAGCCCCAGCATTTT
CASSRAGGRQPQHF
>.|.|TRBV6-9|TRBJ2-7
TGTGCCAGCAGTTATCCCGTCTACGAGCAGTACTTC
CASSYPVYEQYF
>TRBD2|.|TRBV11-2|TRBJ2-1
TGTGCCAGCAGCTCGACTAGCGGGAGTTACAATGAGCAGTTCTTC
CASSSTSGSYNEQFF
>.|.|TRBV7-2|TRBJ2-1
TGTGCCAGCAGCTTGGGGTGGGCAGGGGCCTACAATGAGCAGTTCTTC
CASSLGWAGAYNEQFF
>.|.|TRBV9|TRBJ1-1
TGTGCCAGCAGCCTAGGACAGCCGAACACTGAAGCTTTCTTT
CASSLGQPNTEAFF
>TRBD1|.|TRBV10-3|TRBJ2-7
TGTGCCATCAGTAGGGACAGGGGCTCCTACGAGCAGTACTTC
CAISRDRGSYEQYF
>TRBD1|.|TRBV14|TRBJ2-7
TGTGCCAGCAGCCAGACAGGGCGATACTACGAGCAGTACTTC
CASSQTGRYYEQYF
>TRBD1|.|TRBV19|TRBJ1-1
TGTGCCAGTAGGGGGACAGGCTACACTGAAGCTTTCTTT
CASRGTGYTEAFF
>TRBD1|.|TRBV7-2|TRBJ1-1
TGTGCCAGCAGCTTACAGGGGGGCAGGACTGAAGCTTTCTTT
CASSLQGGRTEAFF
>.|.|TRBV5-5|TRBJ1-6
TGTGCCAGCAGCTTGGAGTCCGGGTTAAATTATTCACCCCTCCACTTT
CASSLESGLNYSPLHF
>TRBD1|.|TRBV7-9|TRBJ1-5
TGTGCCAGCAGCTTAGTCACAGGGGTTGAGAATCAGCCCCAGCATTTT
CASSLVTGVENQPQHF
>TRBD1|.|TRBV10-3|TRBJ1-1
TGTGCCATCAGTGAGCCTGGACAGGGGAACACTGAAGCTTTCTTT
CAISEPGQGNTEAFF
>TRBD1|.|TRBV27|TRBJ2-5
TGTGCCAGCAGTTCGACAGGGGGCCCAGGGACCCAGTACTTC
CASSSTGGPGTQYF
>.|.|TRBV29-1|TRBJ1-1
TGCAGCGTTGAAGATCTCCCGGGGGCTTTCTTT
CSVEDLPGAFF
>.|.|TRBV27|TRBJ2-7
TGTGCCAGCAGTTTTCCAGGCTACGAGCAGTACTTC
CASSFPGYEQYF
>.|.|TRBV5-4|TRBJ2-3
TGTGCCAGCAGCTTCCAGGGCAAGACAGATACGCAGTATTTT
CASSFQGKTDTQYF
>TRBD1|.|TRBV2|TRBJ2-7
TGTGCCAGCGGACAGGGCGTTACTAGTTCCTACGAGCAGTACTTC
CASGQGVTSSYEQYF
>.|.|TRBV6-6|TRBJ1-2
TGTGCCAGCAGTGACTCGGGGCAGGGTAACTATGGCTACACCTTC
CASSDSGQGNYGYTF
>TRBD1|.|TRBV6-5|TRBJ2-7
TGTGCCAGCAGTAAGAGACAGGGCTCCTCCTACGAGCAGTACTTC
CASSKRQGSSYEQYF
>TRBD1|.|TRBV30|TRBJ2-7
TGTGCCTGGGAGACAGGGGGCCACGAGCAGTACTTC
CAWETGGHEQYF
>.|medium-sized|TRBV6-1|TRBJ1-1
TGTGCCAGCAGTGAAGCTATAGGGAGAATTTACACTGAAGCTTTCTTT
CASSEAIGRIYTEAFF
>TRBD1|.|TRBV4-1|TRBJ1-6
TGCGCCAGCAGCCAAGACTCCGGGACAGATAATAATTCACCCCTCCACTTT
CASSQDSGTDNNSPLHF
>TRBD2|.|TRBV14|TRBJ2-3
TGTGCCAGCAGCCCCGGGACTAGCGTGTTAGGGGATACGCAGTATTTT
CASSPGTSVLGDTQYF